The T cell receptor beta chain described here comes from a study of OX40 agonist ivuxolimab in advanced cancers. The overall study: The patients received agonistic anti-OX40 (CD134) antibody ivuxolimab.

As regards this clone: The antigen is unknown.

Clones were sequenced by immunoSEQ multiplex PCR, and TCRdb holds only the in-frame ones, with some missing. The data show some 70,000 clones, over 80% seen once. Per germline, CDR1 MNHEY and CDR2 SMNVEV (reference sequence). With 1 base removed from V and 4 bases from J, the gap between germline ends came to 19 bases. CDR3 size: 18 residues. Sampling of blood occurred at baseline, cycle 4 day 1, and cycle 7 day 1. Study-level results: CD8+ T cells were the subset that, on average, had more expanded clones than CD4+. Within 6 weeks, CD4+ and CD8+ blood T cells expanded clonally at 0.1 to 3.0 mg/kg.

The clonotype originates from an adult with an advanced solid tumor such as melanoma, head and neck, liver or kidney cancer. Sequencing was performed on CD4+ or CD8+ T cells sorted from blood, taken in a trial of the OX40 agonist ivuxolimab. This chain uses TRBV27 with TRBJ2-2; a weak D match, TRBD2 (5 bases). CDR3: CASSLFGSSHSGTGELFF. CDR3 DNA sequence: TGTGCCAGCAGTTTATTTGGGAGCAGCCACTCGGGCACCGGGGAGCTGTTTTTT.